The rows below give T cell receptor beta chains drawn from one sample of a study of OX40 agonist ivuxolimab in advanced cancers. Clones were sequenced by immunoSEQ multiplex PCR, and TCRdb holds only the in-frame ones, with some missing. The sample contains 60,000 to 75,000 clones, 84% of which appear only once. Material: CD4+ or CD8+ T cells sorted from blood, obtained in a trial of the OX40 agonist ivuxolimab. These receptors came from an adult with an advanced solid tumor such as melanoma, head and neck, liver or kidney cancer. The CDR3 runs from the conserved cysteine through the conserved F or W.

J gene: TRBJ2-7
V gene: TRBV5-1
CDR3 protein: CASSLVGGRVPEEQYF

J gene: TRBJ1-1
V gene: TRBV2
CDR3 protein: CASSLLAGTEAFF

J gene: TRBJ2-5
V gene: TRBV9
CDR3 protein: CASSVDGRLAGVGETQYF

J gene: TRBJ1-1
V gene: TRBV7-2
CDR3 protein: CASSSHIRNTEAFF

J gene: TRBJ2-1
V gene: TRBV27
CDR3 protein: CASSFAFRYNEQFF

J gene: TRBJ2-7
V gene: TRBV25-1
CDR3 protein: CASSRTGGFYEQYF

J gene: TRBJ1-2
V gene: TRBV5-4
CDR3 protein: CASSLETGGSYGYTF

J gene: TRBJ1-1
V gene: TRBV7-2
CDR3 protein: CASSWSKGTEAFF

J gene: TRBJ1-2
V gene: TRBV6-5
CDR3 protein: CASILTGGRGYTF

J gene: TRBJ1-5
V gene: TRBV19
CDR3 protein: CASSIRDRGNQPQHF

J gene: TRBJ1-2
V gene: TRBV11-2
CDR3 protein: CASSLDPRGRNQDYGYTF

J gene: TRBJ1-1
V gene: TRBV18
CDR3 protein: CASSPRTGGSNTEAFF

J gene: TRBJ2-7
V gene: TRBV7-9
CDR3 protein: CASSLGTAEQYF

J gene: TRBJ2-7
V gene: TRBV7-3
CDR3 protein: CASSLKDGTEEQYF

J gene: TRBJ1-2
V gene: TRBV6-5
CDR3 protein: CASTREPERLTGYTF

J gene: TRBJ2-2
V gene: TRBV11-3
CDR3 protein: CASSPRTGNTGELFF

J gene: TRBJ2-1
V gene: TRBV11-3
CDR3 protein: CASSSQALSRLHEQFF

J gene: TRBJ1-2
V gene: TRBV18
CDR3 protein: CASSPTTGRDYYGYTF

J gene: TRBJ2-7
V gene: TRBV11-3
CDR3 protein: CASSSAPGGQGSYEQYF

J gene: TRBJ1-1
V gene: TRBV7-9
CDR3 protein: CASSFVRTGGTEAFF

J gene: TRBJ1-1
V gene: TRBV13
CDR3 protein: CASSLGQGAAFF

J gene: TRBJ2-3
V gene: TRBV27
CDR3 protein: CASSFGQGVTDTQYF

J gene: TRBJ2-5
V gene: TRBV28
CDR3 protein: CASSPDRDGLSETQYF

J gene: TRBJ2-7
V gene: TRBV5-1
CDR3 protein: CASSLEGDRYPSSF